This T cell receptor beta chain was captured by sequencing in a study of OX40 agonist ivuxolimab in advanced cancers. Whole-study context: Cohort: around 83% men, mean age approximately 66, aged roughly 23 to 79. Enrollees could have had prior anti-PD-1, anti-PD-L1 or anti-CTLA-4 therapy, which approximately 38% had received.

Generated by immunoSEQ multiplex PCR, the TCRdb table keeps only in-frame clones and is missing some. The sample lists about 49,000 clones, almost 80% occurring once. Germline CDR1 is SGHTS and CDR2 is YDEGEE. The CDR3 is 13 residues long. Study conclusions and caveats: On average, CD8+ T cells showed a greater number of expanded clones than CD4+.

As to this clone: Antigen unknown.

The study sampled blood at baseline, cycle 4 day 1, and cycle 7 day 1. V usage is TRBV5-8 and J usage is TRBJ2-5, with D hard to call. Matching the DNA end better, TRBJ2-7 makes the J call doubtful. The sample consisted of CD4+ or CD8+ T cells sorted from blood, taken in a trial of the OX40 agonist ivuxolimab. This sequence was found in an adult with an advanced solid tumor such as melanoma, head and neck, liver or kidney cancer. Here the CDR3 reads CASSSRITYEQYF. The CDR3, as DNA: TGTGCCAGCAGCTCTCGAATAACGTACGAGCAGTACTTC.